The source of this TCR beta chain is a study of cytomegalovirus exposure and HLA in healthy donors. Findings of the study overall: An analysis was carried out later, and it reportedly showed fewer N-insertions in an Asian-associated ancestry cluster than the roughly 700-donor mean.

About this clone: Its antigen is not identified.

Germline V gene data show CDR1 as SGHTS and CDR2 as YDEGEE. Between the trimmed V and J ends, which lost 0 bases and 0 bases, there was a span of 7 bases. The CDR3 consists of 15 residues. PCR employed 60 Vbeta and 13 Jbeta primers. Profiling relied on immunoSEQ multiplex PCR, and the TCRdb table lists in-frame clones only, not all of them. The repertoire holds some 100,000 clones, with around 75% as singletons. The receptor's source is a man aged 50-59 years in good health and CMV-seronegative. The V gene is TRBV5-8, the J gene TRBJ2-1; the D gene is possibly TRBD2 (5 bases). Source material: PBMCs. The CDR3 nucleotides read TGTGCCAGCAGCTTGGCTAGCTCCTCCTACAATGAGCAGTTCTTC. Encoded protein: CASSLASSSYNEQFF.